This T cell receptor beta chain was sequenced during a study of blood T cell repertoires in COVID-19. The V end lost 3 bases, the J end lost 3 bases, and 16 bases lay between the germline ends. The CDR3 runs to 15 residues. Germline loops: CDR1 SGHTS, CDR2 YDEGEE. In the original workflow: By means of reference gene primer amplification, nucleated cell counts were estimated. Only in-frame clones appear in the TCRdb table, and some are missing; sequencing was by immunoSEQ multiplex PCR. V and J calls and clone size are as listed in that table; D and trimming were resolved from the DNA. The sample lists under 60,000 clones, around nine tenths occurring once.

The sequenced sample was peripheral blood. The sequence came from a woman over 75 with acute or convalescent COVID-19. V gene TRBV5-8 combines with J gene TRBJ2-7; D perhaps matches TRBD2 (6 bases). The CDR3 coding sequence is TGTGCCAGCAGCTCAAGGCCAGGGACTCGCTACGAGCAGTACTTC. This encodes CASSSRPGTRYEQYF.